Included here is one T cell receptor (beta chain) sequence, with context. Its matching antigen is unknown. The data originate from a study of cytomegalovirus exposure and HLA in healthy donors. About the study: Genetic ancestry analysis placed about 80% of the 300 to 400 donors that were genotyped in the Caucasian-associated cluster.

General study results and limits: The authors later found most CMV-associated TCR beta chains appeared HLA-restricted. Later, an analysis found that common viral pathogens appeared to be linked with several of the most significant clusters. Previously analyzed data showed that most TCR beta V segments were productive at a frequency of about 87% or about 30%.

Both 60 Vbeta primers and 13 Jbeta primers went into the PCR. Generated by immunoSEQ multiplex PCR, the TCRdb table keeps only in-frame clones and is missing some. Among some 200,000 clones listed, roughly 70% were seen once. The germline V and J ends were trimmed by 0 bases and 5 bases, with 16 bases remaining between them. CDR3 size: 16 residues. Per germline, CDR1 LGHNA and CDR2 YNFKEQ. Sequenced material: PBMCs. The receptor was isolated from a man aged 35 to 55 in good health and CMV-seropositive. The chain employs TRBV4-2 and TRBJ2-5, with D perhaps matching TRBD2 (5 bases). CDR3 nucleotides: TGTGCCAGCAGCCAAGATTGGCTAGCTGTCCACGAGACCCAGTACTTC. Amino acids: CASSQDWLAVHETQYF.